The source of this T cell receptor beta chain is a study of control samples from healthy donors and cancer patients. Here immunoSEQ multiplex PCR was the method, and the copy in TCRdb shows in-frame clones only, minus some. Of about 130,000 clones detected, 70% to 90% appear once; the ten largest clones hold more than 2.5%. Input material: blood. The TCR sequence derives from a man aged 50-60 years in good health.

In DNA, the CDR3 is TGTGCCAGCAGCAAAATGGGGGACACTGAAGCTTTCTTT. Its protein product is CASSKMGDTEAFF. The chain employs TRBV6-2 or TRBV6-3 and TRBJ1-1; a weak D match, TRBD1 (5 bases). The CDR3 sequence is 13 residues long. Germline V CDR1 and CDR2: MNHEY, SVGEGT. V was clipped by 6 bases and J by 3 bases, with 11 bases between them.